This is a list of T cell receptor beta chains from one sample in a study of control samples from healthy donors and cancer patients. Here immunoSEQ multiplex PCR was the method, and the copy in TCRdb shows in-frame clones only, minus some. The table records 390,000 or so clones, about 93% of them present only once. Specimen: PBMCs. The receptors derive from a man aged 35-49 years with head and neck cancer. The CDR3 runs from the conserved cysteine through the conserved F or W. D genes are given only for firm matches. Clone size is not always given. Where it is, it says once, few, many or a class for expanded clones.

d_gene	abundance	v_gene	j_gene	CDR3nt	CDR3aa
TRBD1	.	TRBV4-3	TRBJ1-6	TGCGCCAGCAGCCAAACAGGGGCACCCTCCTATAATTCACCCCTCCACTTT	CASSQTGAPSYNSPLHF
.	.	TRBV14	TRBJ2-2	TGTGCCAGCAGCCAAGATCTTGCCGCCGGGGAGCTGTTTTTT	CASSQDLAAGELFF
TRBD1	.	TRBV27	TRBJ2-7	TGTGCCAGCAGTCCGACAGGGGGGATCAACGAGCAGTACTTC	CASSPTGGINEQYF
TRBD1	.	TRBV28	TRBJ2-7	TGTGCCAGCATCTCGACAGGGAAGAAAGACGAGCAGTACTTC	CASISTGKKDEQYF
.	.	TRBV7-9	TRBJ2-2	TGTGCCAGCAGCCGCCGTGGGACCGGGGAGCTGTTTTTT	CASSRRGTGELFF
TRBD1	.	TRBV11-1	TRBJ1-4	TGTGCCAGCGCGGGACAGGGGGTTGAAAAACTGTTTTTT	CASAGQGVEKLFF
TRBD2	.	TRBV11-2	TRBJ2-5	TGTGCCAGCAGCTTTAGCGGGGGAGAAGGGACCCAGTACTTC	CASSFSGGEGTQYF
TRBD1	few	TRBV30	TRBJ1-5	TGTGCCTGGAGTGAAACAGCAGGGGGCGAGTCCCAGCATTTT	CAWSETAGGESQHF
.	once	TRBV7-9	TRBJ1-5	TGTGCCAGCAGCTTAGCCGACAACCGCAATCAGCCCCAGCATTTT	CASSLADNRNQPQHF
.	.	TRBV5-4	TRBJ2-3	TGTGCCAGCAGTCCTCTAGCAGGCGCAGATACGCAGTATTTT	CASSPLAGADTQYF
.	once	TRBV7-3	TRBJ2-5	TGTGCCAGCAGCTTCTCCACGGATGCCATGGCCCAGTACTTC	CASSFSTDAMAQYF
.	.	TRBV19	TRBJ1-4	TGTGCCAGTAGTCGGAACAGCAATAATGAAAAACTGTTTTTT	CASSRNSNNEKLFF
.	.	TRBV7-2	TRBJ1-6	TGTGCCAGCAGCCAAACCTGGGACTCCTATAATTCACCCCTCCACTTT	CASSQTWDSYNSPLHF
TRBD1	.	TRBV6-2/TRBV6-3	TRBJ1-1	TGTGCCAGCAGTTCTCGGACAGGCAGGGGAGGGACTGAAGCTTTCTTT	CASSSRTGRGGTEAFF
.	.	TRBV6-5	TRBJ1-6	TGTGCCAGCAGTTACTCGAGTCGGACACCCCTCCACTTT	CASSYSSRTPLHF
.	.	TRBV7-8	TRBJ2-7	TGTGCCAGCAGCTTAGCGCTAGGCTACGAGCAGTACTTC	CASSLALGYEQYF
.	.	TRBV5-4	TRBJ1-1	TGTGCCAGCAGCTTGGAACCAAACACTGAAGCTTTCTTT	CASSLEPNTEAFF
TRBD1	.	TRBV6-5	TRBJ1-6	TGTGCCAGCCAAACAGGGGTGGGTTCACCCCTCCACTTT	CASQTGVGSPLHF
TRBD1	.	TRBV4-3	TRBJ1-1	TGCGCCAGCAGCCTACGGACAGGTTACACTGAAGCTTTCTTT	CASSLRTGYTEAFF
.	.	TRBV24-1	TRBJ1-5	TGTGCCACCGAAACCCGGGGGTGTATTCAGCCCCAGCATTTT	CATETRGCIQPQHF
TRBD1	.	TRBV30	TRBJ2-6	TGTGCCTGCCGGGACAGGGGGCCTGGGGCCAACGTCCTGACTTTC	CACRDRGPGANVLTF
.	.	TRBV4-3	TRBJ2-2	TGCGCCAGCAGCCAAGCCACAGGGTCGAACACCGGGGAGCTGTTTTTT	CASSQATGSNTGELFF
.	.	TRBV7-3	TRBJ1-2	TGTGCCAGCAGCCCTACAGGAAATACTAACTATGGCTACACCTTC	CASSPTGNTNYGYTF
TRBD2	.	TRBV20-1	TRBJ2-5	TGCAGTGCTAGTCGGACTAGGCAAGAGACCCAGTACTTC	CSASRTRQETQYF
TRBD1	.	TRBV9	TRBJ1-1	TGTGCCAGCAGCGTACTACCGGGACAGGGCGGCACTGAAGCTTTCTTT	CASSVLPGQGGTEAFF
TRBD1	.	TRBV2	TRBJ1-5	TGTGCCAGCGGGGACAGGAGCCGCAATCAGCCCCAGCATTTT	CASGDRSRNQPQHF
.	.	TRBV4-3	TRBJ1-5	TGCGCCAGCAGCCAAGATTTCGCGAGTACCAATCAGCCCCAGCATTTT	CASSQDFASTNQPQHF
TRBD1	.	TRBV11-3	TRBJ1-1	TGTGCCAGCAGCCCAGGGACGACAGGGGGTGAAGCTTTCTTT	CASSPGTTGGEAFF
.	once	TRBV7-7	TRBJ2-2	TGTGCTAGCAGCTTAGCGTACACCGGGGAGCTGTTTTTT	CASSLAYTGELFF
.	.	TRBV28	TRBJ1-1	TGTGCCAGCAGTTCAACTCCAGGGAACACTGAAGCTTTCTTT	CASSSTPGNTEAFF
.	.	TRBV5-1	TRBJ1-3	TGCGCCAGCAGCCGTAACTCTGGAAACACCATATATTTT	CASSRNSGNTIYF
TRBD1	.	TRBV5-4	TRBJ2-7	TGTGCCAGCAGCCACGGACAGGGCTACGAGCAGTACTTC	CASSHGQGYEQYF
.	.	TRBV7-9	TRBJ1-6	TGTGCCAGCAGCTCATCACAAACCGTCTATAATTCACCCCTCCACTTT	CASSSSQTVYNSPLHF
TRBD2	.	TRBV9	TRBJ2-3	TGTGCCAGCAGCCCCTTACTAGCGGCAGATACGCAGTATTTT	CASSPLLAADTQYF
TRBD2	.	TRBV7-6	TRBJ2-7	TGTGCCAGCAGCTTAAGGCGGGAGGTAGGCTACGAGCAGTACTTC	CASSLRREVGYEQYF
.	.	TRBV28	TRBJ2-1	TGTGCCAGCAGAGTAGGACAGAGAGAGCAGTTCTTC	CASRVGQREQFF
TRBD1	.	TRBV27	TRBJ1-5	TGTGCCAGCAGTTTGGGGCGGGCAGGGGGGAGCAATCAGCCCCAGCATTTT	CASSLGRAGGSNQPQHF